These T cell receptor beta chains were read from a single sample in a study of T cells in Graves' hyperthyroidism and ophthalmopathy. Via MiXCR, TCRdb re-called the multiplex PCR reads, giving one row per CDR3 protein. In the table there are roughly 580,000 distinct CDR3 sequences, about 15% of which are singletons. Material for sequencing was blood. These receptors were obtained from a woman younger than 45 with Graves' hyperthyroidism that later progressed to Graves' ophthalmopathy. Each CDR3 is given with its conserved first and last residue. A D gene is named only where the DNA matches it firmly. Part of the rows lack a size; the others show once, few, many or a class for expanded clones.

cdr3_nt cdr3_aa clone_size j_call d_call v_call
TGTGCCAGCTCACCAGCTAGCAATCAGCCCCAGCATTTT CASSPASNQPQHF many TRBJ1-5 NA TRBV18
TGTGCCAGCAGTGTACACAGGTCACTGACGAATCAGCCCCAGCATTTT CASSVHRSLTNQPQHF NA TRBJ1-5 NA TRBV6-2/TRBV6-3
TGTGCCAGTAGTACGAAAAACCGGATTACTGAAGCTTTCTTT CASSTKNRITEAFF NA TRBJ1-1 NA TRBV19
TGTGCCAGCTCAGGACAGGGCGACACTGAAGCTTTCTTT CASSGQGDTEAFF many TRBJ1-1 TRBD1 TRBV11-2
TGTGCCTGGAGTGTACACGATTGGACAGACTCCTACGAGCAGTACTTC CAWSVHDWTDSYEQYF many TRBJ2-7 NA TRBV30
TGTGCCAGCAGTTCTGACAGGGGGGATCAGCCCCAGCATTTT CASSSDRGDQPQHF few TRBJ1-5 TRBD1 TRBV28
TGTGCCATCAGTAAACGATACACAGATACGCAGTATTTT CAISKRYTDTQYF NA TRBJ2-3 NA TRBV10-3
TGTGCCAGCTCAAACAGGGAACAGCCCCAGCATTTT CASSNREQPQHF many TRBJ1-5 NA TRBV18
TGCAGTGCTAGGGGGACCACAGATACGCAGTATTTT CSARGTTDTQYF many TRBJ2-3 NA TRBV20-1
TGTGCCAGCAGGGGGGCAGGTAGCGAGTACAATGAGCAGTTCTTC CASRGAGSEYNEQFF few TRBJ2-1 NA TRBV9
TGCAGTGCTATCGTAGCCGGGGACTACAATGAGCAGTTCTTC CSAIVAGDYNEQFF many TRBJ2-1 NA TRBV20-1
TGTGCCAGCAGCTTAGCGGCAGGGGAAAACATTCAGTACTTC CASSLAAGENIQYF once TRBJ2-4 NA TRBV7-9
TGCGCCAGCAGTGAGTTTGAGGCGACGGGCACAGATACGCAGTATTTT CASSEFEATGTDTQYF NA TRBJ2-3 NA TRBV10-2
TGTGCCATCAGGGTGGAGGGTAACTATGGCTACACCTTC CAIRVEGNYGYTF NA TRBJ1-2 NA TRBV10-3
TGTGCCAGCAGCTTAGTTGCAGGGAGTGAAGCTTTCTTT CASSLVAGSEAFF few TRBJ1-1 NA TRBV11-2
TGTGCCTGGCGGACAGGGGGCGGCGAGCAGTACTTC CAWRTGGGEQYF many TRBJ2-7 TRBD1 TRBV30
TGTGCCAGCAGCTTGGCCCCCGGACAGCCAGCCTACGAGCAGTACTTC CASSLAPGQPAYEQYF few TRBJ2-7 NA TRBV2
TGTGCCATCCGGCCCAACTCCTACGAGCAGTACTTC CAIRPNSYEQYF NA TRBJ2-7 NA TRBV10-3
TGTGCCAGCATAGGGGCAGGGACAAGTGGCTACACCTTC CASIGAGTSGYTF many TRBJ1-2 NA TRBV12-3/TRBV12-4
TGTGCCAGCAGCTCCCCCCGGGACAGCCAGAAACTGTTTTTT CASSSPRDSQKLFF many TRBJ1-4 TRBD1 TRBV7-9
TGTGCCATCGGAGAGAGGACCGGAGAGGAAAAACTGTTTTTT CAIGERTGEEKLFF many TRBJ1-4 NA TRBV10-3
TGTGCCACCAGAGCCTCGTTCAATCAGCCCCAGCATTTT CATRASFNQPQHF NA TRBJ1-5 NA TRBV15
TGTGCCACCGCTGGCGGGGGGCGCGGCTATGGCTACACCTTC CATAGGGRGYGYTF few TRBJ1-2 NA TRBV19
TGTGCCAGCAGAACGGACGTACTCTACAATGAGCAGTTCTTC CASRTDVLYNEQFF few TRBJ2-1 NA TRBV28
TGTGCCAGCAGTTCCCAGGCCCTCTCTGGAAACACCATATATTTT CASSSQALSGNTIYF many TRBJ1-3 NA TRBV12-3/TRBV12-4
TGCAGCGTGGTTACACCCCTTCAAGAGACCCAGTACTTC CSVVTPLQETQYF many TRBJ2-5 NA TRBV29-1
TGTGCCAGCTCACCACCGAAGGTGGGCGGCGAGCAGTACTTC CASSPPKVGGEQYF many TRBJ2-7 NA TRBV18
TGTGCCAGCAGCTTAGAGGGCCAGCGAAGCGGGGAGCTGTTTTTT CASSLEGQRSGELFF many TRBJ2-2 NA TRBV11-3
TGTGCCAGCAGCCCCGGACAACCGGGAAACACCATATATTTT CASSPGQPGNTIYF many TRBJ1-3 NA TRBV7-3
TGTGCCAGCACCCCGAAGGCCGGGGGAGGCGAAAAACTGTTTTTT CASTPKAGGGEKLFF many TRBJ1-4 NA TRBV7-8
TGCGCCAGCAGCCAAGTTCAGCAATTGGGGACTGAAGCTTTCTTT CASSQVQQLGTEAFF NA TRBJ1-1 NA TRBV7-3
TGTGCCAGCAGTTACTCAATAACCGACAGCCTGAACACTGAAGCTTTCTTT CASSYSITDSLNTEAFF many TRBJ1-1 NA TRBV6-2/TRBV6-3
TGTGCCAGCAGCTCGGACAGATTTGAAGCTTTCTTT CASSSDRFEAFF NA TRBJ1-1 NA TRBV28
TGTGCCAGCAGCCTGGGTGGTTTCGATCAGCCCCAGCATTTT CASSLGGFDQPQHF many TRBJ1-5 NA TRBV12-3/TRBV12-4
TGTGCCACCAGTGGAAGGACAGGGATGACAGATACGCAGTATTTT CATSGRTGMTDTQYF few TRBJ2-3 TRBD1 TRBV24-1
TGCGCCAGCAGCCCGCCAGACAGCTTTGGAAAGCAGTACTTC CASSPPDSFGKQYF many TRBJ2-7 NA TRBV4-1
TGCGCCAGCAGTGAAACTCTCTATAATTCACCCCTCCACTTT CASSETLYNSPLHF few TRBJ1-6 NA TRBV10-1
TGCAGTGCTAGAGAGTTTCGACTAAACCAAGAGACCCAGTACTTC CSAREFRLNQETQYF NA TRBJ2-5 NA TRBV20-1
TGTGCCGTGTTAGCGGGGCCTAGGAATGAGCAGTTCTTC CAVLAGPRNEQFF many TRBJ2-1 TRBD2 TRBV3-1
TGTGCCAGCAGTTTAAAGGGCTCCTACGAGCAGTACTTC CASSLKGSYEQYF many TRBJ2-7 NA TRBV28
TGTGCCAGCACGGAGGAAGCCACCACAGATACGCAGTATTTT CASTEEATTDTQYF NA TRBJ2-3 NA TRBV28
TGTGCCAGCAGCTTAACCGGACTCGCCGGGGAGCTGTTTTTT CASSLTGLAGELFF NA TRBJ2-2 NA TRBV7-9
TGTGCCAGCAGTTTAGATGAGAGCGTGGATGAGCAGTTCTTC CASSLDESVDEQFF many TRBJ2-1 NA TRBV12-3/TRBV12-4
TGTGCCACGACCGGGAGGGTTGGACAGCCCCAGCATTTT CATTGRVGQPQHF few TRBJ1-5 NA TRBV10-3
TGTGCCAGCAGCTTATCAATTACCTACAATGAGCAGTTCTTC CASSLSITYNEQFF many TRBJ2-1 NA TRBV7-9
TGTGTCACTCGGGGGGAAGCGAACACCGGGGAGCTGTTTTTT CVTRGEANTGELFF many TRBJ2-2 TRBD2 TRBV10-3
TGTGCCAGCAGCCTAGAGCTAGCGGGATGGGGCACAGATACGCAGTATTTT CASSLELAGWGTDTQYF many TRBJ2-3 TRBD2 TRBV7-2
TGTGCCAGCAGTTTTGAGGGGTTTACTTCTGAAGCTTTCTTT CASSFEGFTSEAFF many TRBJ1-1 NA TRBV27
TGTGCCAGCAGCATTGATGGGGGAGGCACTTCCTACGAGCAGTACTTC CASSIDGGGTSYEQYF NA TRBJ2-7 NA TRBV7-3
TGTGCCTGGAGTGAAGATTCAGGGCGAAATCAGCCCCAGCATTTT CAWSEDSGRNQPQHF many TRBJ1-5 NA TRBV30
TGTGCCAGCAGTGACAGCGTGGAGACCCAGTACTTC CASSDSVETQYF many TRBJ2-5 NA TRBV2